These 32 T cell receptor beta chains were all obtained from the same sample, sequenced in a study of beta chain features in type 1 diabetes. Reverse transcription of all isolated RNA meant that expressed TCRB transcripts were sequenced. The data were produced by immunoSEQ multiplex PCR, yet TCRdb's version contains in-frame clones alone and is incomplete. The sample yields 200,000 to 250,000 clones, about 15% seen once. These receptors lack a known antigen. General study results and limits: Within each of all four CD4+ subsets, Type 1 diabetes patients had TCRB CDR3s that were moderately but significantly shorter.

The sample taken for sequencing was naive CD4+ T cells from blood. The receptors stem from a man aged 25-40 years with type 1 diabetes.

The V call is TRBV18, the J call TRBJ2-1; weak D call: TRBD2 (5 bases). Germline V gives CDR1 KGHSH, CDR2 LQKENI. Trimming left V 3 bases short and J 9 bases short, with 12 bases between. This CDR3 region has 13 residues. As DNA, the CDR3 is TGTGCCAGCTCACCGTCACTAGTAAGTGAGCAGTTCTTC. Translation: CASSPSLVSEQFF.

V is TRBV7-2 and J is TRBJ2-5, with TRBD2 matching 9 bases. The CDR3 is 16 amino acids. The V gene's germline CDR1 is SGHTA and CDR2 FQGNSA. Unmatched junction bases numbered 6, after V lost 3 bases and J lost 1 base. CDR3 nucleotide sequence: TGTGCCAGCAGCTTGAGCGGGAGGCCCTTCCAAGAGACCCAGTACTTC. As protein: CASSLSGRPFQETQYF.

This clone was detected a few times. The same CDR3 is also encoded by other DNA sequences in this sample. The chain carries TRBV7-9 and TRBJ2-3; D perhaps matches TRBD2 (6 bases). Germline V gives CDR1 SEHNR, CDR2 FQNEAQ (reference sequence). This CDR3 region has 15 residues. Trimming took 1 base from V and 1 from J, leaving 9 bases between them. Here the CDR3 reads CASSLEEGRTDTQYF. DNA of the CDR3: TGTGCCAGCAGCTTAGAGGAGGGCCGCACAGATACGCAGTATTTT.

This clone was counted a few times. This chain connects TRBV7-2 to TRBJ2-1; 11 bases are shared with TRBD2. CDR1 SGHTA and CDR2 FQGNSA come from the germline V gene. After removal of 5 bases from V and 4 bases from J, the junction contained 7 bases not matched to a gene. The CDR3 length is 16 residues. The DNA for the CDR3 is TGTGCCAGCAGCCTACTAGCGGGAGATATGTACAATGAGCAGTTCTTC. This codes for CASSLLAGDMYNEQFF.

The genes are TRBV19 and TRBJ2-7; 7 bases are shared with TRBD2. Germline CDR1 reads LNHDA; CDR2 reads SQIVND (reference sequence). Losses at the gene ends were 3 bases for V and 3 bases for J; bases not matched to a gene: 8. This CDR3 comprises 15 residues. CDR3 in amino acids: CASSIASSGNYEQYF. The CDR3 DNA reads as TGTGCCAGTAGTATTGCGTCTAGCGGAAACTACGAGCAGTACTTC.

The chain combines TRBV5-6 with TRBJ2-4; possible D gene TRBD1, 5 bases. In germline, CDR1 is SGHDT, CDR2 YYEEEE. The CDR3 has 14 residues. With 5 bases removed from V and 8 bases from J, the gap between germline ends came to 17 bases. The CDR3 loop reads CASRVGPGVHIQYF. The CDR3 DNA sequence: TGTGCCAGCAGGGTGGGGCCAGGAGTGCACATTCAGTACTTC.

The chain links TRBV12-5 to TRBJ2-7; 7 bases are shared with TRBD2. The V gene's germline CDR1 is LGHNT and CDR2 FRNRAP. The CDR3 totals 16 residues. After removal of 0 bases from V and 3 bases from J, the junction contained 8 bases not matched to a gene. As DNA, the CDR3 is TGTGCTAGTGGTTTGGTACGCGGGGGATGGGACTACGAGCAGTACTTC. It is translated as CASGLVRGGWDYEQYF.

The chain combines TRBV7-8 with TRBJ1-2, with D unresolved. Deletions cut 2 bases from V and 0 bases from J, with 16 bases between. Germline values: CDR1 SGHVS, CDR2 FQNEAQ. This CDR3 comprises 17 residues. CDR3 protein: CASSLIMRGVANYGYTF. The CDR3 bases are TGTGCCAGCAGCTTAATAATGCGCGGGGTTGCTAACTATGGCTACACCTTC.

This clone has only a few counts. The J gene is TRBJ1-2, the V gene TRBV7-9; 11 bases agree with TRBD1. Germline V gene lookup returns CDR1 SEHNR and CDR2 FQNEAQ (reference sequence). The CDR3 has 17 amino acids. Unmatched junction bases numbered 12, after V lost 5 bases and J lost 4 bases. The CDR3 sequence is CASSPQDGQGAFYGYTF. Written as DNA, the CDR3 is TGTGCCAGCAGCCCGCAGGATGGACAGGGGGCCTTCTATGGCTACACCTTC.

The V call is TRBV5-1, the J call TRBJ1-1; TRBD1 matches at 12 bases. The CDR3 is 16 residues long. Germline CDR1 reads SGHRS; CDR2 reads YFSETQ. J lost 1 base, V lost 3 bases, and 4 bases had no gene match. This chain's CDR3 is CASSSGTGGGNTEAFF. The CDR3 region has the DNA TGCGCCAGCAGCTCTGGGACAGGGGGCGGGAACACTGAAGCTTTCTTT. Full variable domain (missing parts from reference TRBV5-1 and TRBJ1-1): KAGVTQTPRYLIKTRGQQVTLSCSPISGHRSVSWYQQTPGQGLQFLFEYFSETQRNKGNFPGRFSGRQFSNSRSEMNVSTLELGDSALYLCASSSGTGGGNTEAFFGQGTRLTVV.

This clone came up a few times. The chain joins TRBV7-2 to TRBJ2-4; 13 nucleotides align to TRBD2. Germline-derived CDR1 and CDR2 are SGHTA and FQGNSA. The V segment lost 4 bases and the J segment 5 bases; nucleotides outside the gene matches: 8. This CDR3 comprises 17 residues. In nucleotides, the CDR3 is TGTGCCAGCAGCTCCTCGGGACTAGCGGGAAGCGAAAACATTCAGTACTTC. Translated, it gives CASSSSGLAGSENIQYF.

The chain employs TRBV6-6 and TRBJ2-1; TRBD1 is a possible D gene (6 bases). V lost 6 bases, J lost 7 bases, and 22 bases lay in between. Germline CDR1 and CDR2: MNHNY and SVGAGI (reference sequence). The CDR3 sequence is 16 residues long. The CDR3 nucleotides read TGTGCCAGCAGCCCTCCCGGGACGCAGGGGAAGAATGAGCAGTTCTTC. Protein: CASSPPGTQGKNEQFF.

This clone was seen more than once but under ten times. The CDR3 nucleotides read TGTGCCAGCAGGCCAACGGGACAGGACTACTATGGCTACACCTTC. Translating it yields CASRPTGQDYYGYTF. This chain joins TRBV2 and TRBJ1-2, with 8 positions matching TRBD1. CDR1 is SNHLY and CDR2 is FYNNEI in the germline V gene. The length of the CDR3 is 15 residues. V trimming: 6 bases; J trimming: 3 bases; junction bases outside the gene matches: 9. Looking up the rest from reference TRBV2 and TRBJ1-2 gives the full variable domain: EPEVTQTPSHQVTQMGQEVILRCVPISNHLYFYWYRQILGQKVEFLVSFYNNEISEKSEIFDDQFSVERPDGSNFTLKIRSTKLEDSAMYFCASRPTGQDYYGYTFGSGTRLTVV.

This clone turned up a few times. The gene calls are TRBV6-1 and TRBJ1-4, with D unresolved. The V gene's germline CDR1 is MNHNS and CDR2 SASEGT. The CDR3 totals 13 residues. V was pared by 2 bases and J by 5 bases, with 6 bases between. Here the CDR3 reads CASSERENEKLFF. The CDR3 DNA is TGTGCCAGCAGTGAAAGGGAGAATGAAAAACTGTTTTTT.

J is TRBJ2-7 and V is TRBV6-1; no clear D. V was shortened by 0 bases and J by 1 base, with 7 bases between the two germline ends. The CDR3 contains 14 residues. From germline, CDR1 is MNHNS and CDR2 SASEGT. Here the CDR3 DNA reads TGTGCCAGCAGTGAAGCGTACTGGTCCTACGAGCAGTACTTC. It encodes CASSEAYWSYEQYF.

This chain uses TRBV11-2 with TRBJ2-3; possibly TRBD1 for D (5 bases). Germline loops: CDR1 SGHAT, CDR2 FQNNGV. V was clipped by 1 base and J by 6 bases, with 14 bases between them. The CDR3 totals 15 residues. The CDR3: CASSLGYQGPDTQYF. The CDR3 nucleotides are TGTGCCAGCAGCTTAGGGTACCAGGGTCCCGATACGCAGTATTTT. Based on the CDR3 plus reference TRBV11-2 and TRBJ2-3, the full variable domain is EAGVAQSPRYKIIEKRQSVAFWCNPISGHATLYWYQQILGQGPKLLIQFQNNGVVDDSQLPKDRFSAERLKGVDSTLKIQPAKLEDSAVYLCASSLGYQGPDTQYFGPGTRLTVL.

The chain recombines TRBV5-1 with TRBJ2-1; the D is unclear. The germline gives CDR1 SGHRS, CDR2 YFSETQ. There are 12 residues in the CDR3. V was cut by 5 bases and J by 3 bases, with 6 bases left in between. CDR3 DNA sequence: TGCGCCAGCAGGATAGACTACAATGAGCAGTTCTTC. It codes for CASRIDYNEQFF.

The rearrangement uses TRBV25-1 and TRBJ1-1, with D possibly being TRBD1 (5 bases). The CDR3 has 14 amino acids. Trimming cost V 3 bases and J 8 bases, with 16 bases left between them. Germline lookup yields CDR1 MGHDK and CDR2 SYGVNS. DNA of the CDR3: TGTGCCAGCAGTGAGATAGGCGGGGCCGGCGAAGCTTTCTTT. This encodes CASSEIGGAGEAFF.

In its sample, this clone was seen a few times. This chain uses TRBV5-4 with TRBJ1-4, with a tentative D call TRBD1 (6 bases). Germline CDR1 reads SGHNT; CDR2 reads YYREEE (reference sequence). Between the trimmed V and J ends, which lost 0 bases and 4 bases, there was a span of 10 bases. CDR3 size: 15 residues. The CDR3 nucleotides are TGTGCCAGCAGCTTGGCCGGACAGCGTAATGAAAAACTGTTTTTT. It translates to CASSLAGQRNEKLFF.

The V call is TRBV5-1, the J call TRBJ2-1; 14 bases line up with TRBD2. The germline gives CDR1 SGHRS, CDR2 YFSETQ. With 4 bases clipped from V and 9 bases from J, the junction kept 6 bases outside the gene matches. This CDR3 is 15 amino acids long. CDR3 sequence (DNA): TGCGCCAGCAGCGGCGGGGGACTAGCGGGAGTTGAGCAGTTCTTC. Its translation: CASSGGGLAGVEQFF.

This clone was recorded a few times. The chain combines TRBV29-1 with TRBJ1-1, with a possible D match to TRBD1 (5 bases). Germline CDR1 SQVTM, CDR2 ANQGSEA. V lost 4 bases and J lost 1, with 10 bases in between. This CDR3 is 13 amino acids long. For the CDR3, the DNA is TGCAGCGTTGGGACATCGGGGAACACTGAAGCTTTCTTT. It encodes CSVGTSGNTEAFF.

This clone was found a few times. V is TRBV5-4 and J is TRBJ1-2, with 7 bases fitting TRBD1. The V gene end was trimmed by 5 bases and the J gene end by 4 bases; junction bases not matched to a gene: 5. The CDR3 consists of 13 residues. Germline CDR1 SGHNT, CDR2 YYREEE (reference sequence). CDR3 nucleotides: TGTGCCAGCAGTCCCGACAGGGCCTATGGCTACACCTTC. This codes for CASSPDRAYGYTF.

This clone was found a few times. V usage is TRBV10-3 and J usage is TRBJ2-1, with D possibly being TRBD1 (6 bases). Germline V lookup: CDR1 ENHRY, CDR2 SYGVKD. V lost 0 bases and J 8 bases, leaving 17 bases between the germline ends. The CDR3 is made up of 16 amino acids. CDR3 loop: CAISESRGIVAHEQFF. CDR3 DNA: TGTGCCATCAGTGAGTCGAGGGGGATCGTGGCCCATGAGCAGTTCTTC.

This chain links TRBV5-1 with TRBJ2-1; TRBD2 matches 9 bases. The CDR3 loop spans 15 amino acids. Germline values: CDR1 SGHRS, CDR2 YFSETQ. V lost 3 bases, J lost 7 bases, and 8 bases stayed unmatched. Here the CDR3 reads CASSWGAREGNEQFF. The DNA of the CDR3 is TGCGCCAGCAGCTGGGGGGCGCGGGAGGGAAATGAGCAGTTCTTC.

The chain joins TRBV30 to TRBJ2-3; D possibly corresponds to TRBD2 (6 bases). The ends were cut back, 3 bases at V and 2 bases at J, with 15 bases in the middle. This CDR3 has 15 residues. Germline V lookup: CDR1 GTSNPN, CDR2 SVGIG (reference sequence). The DNA of the CDR3 is TGTGCCTGGAGAGCTACGGCTAGCGTCACAGATACGCAGTATTTT. Amino acids: CAWRATASVTDTQYF.

This clone was seen a handful of times. The chain is built from TRBV25-1 and TRBJ2-7, with D unclear. CDR1 and CDR2 from the germline V gene are MGHDK and SYGVNS. V lost 2 bases to trimming and J lost 4 bases, with 12 bases between them. This CDR3 spans 14 amino acids. The CDR3, as DNA: TGTGCCAGCAGTGAAAACCTTGGGCATTACGAGCAGTACTTC. Translated: CASSENLGHYEQYF.

V gene TRBV29-1 combines with J gene TRBJ1-5, with 9 positions matching TRBD1. Per the germline V gene, CDR1 is SQVTM and CDR2 is ANQGSEA. Trimming at V came to 7 bases and at J to 4 bases, leaving 5 bases not matched to a gene. The CDR3 is 13 amino acids. The CDR3 nucleotides are TGCAGCGCTTCTGGACAGGGGAATCAGCCCCAGCATTTT. Its translation is CSASGQGNQPQHF.

The J gene is TRBJ2-5, the V gene TRBV5-1; D uncertain. This CDR3 has 13 residues. The V end lost 0 bases, the J end lost 2 bases, and 5 bases lay between the germline ends. Germline V CDR1 and CDR2: SGHRS, YFSETQ. The CDR3 nucleotides are TGCGCCAGCAGCTTGGCCAGACAAGAGACCCAGTACTTC. It codes for CASSLARQETQYF.

This chain links TRBV7-9 with TRBJ2-1; 7 bases align to TRBD2. Trimming took 3 bases from V and 10 from J; bases not matched to a gene: 12. This CDR3 region has 15 residues. CDR1 SEHNR and CDR2 FQNEAQ come from the germline V gene (reference sequence). For the CDR3, the DNA is TGTGCCAGCAGCTTCCTACCCCCGGGGGAGGGGGAGCAGTTCTTC. Its translation is CASSFLPPGEGEQFF.

This sequence joins TRBV2 and TRBJ2-3; no definite D call. The germline V and J ends were trimmed by 1 base and 0 bases, with 11 bases remaining between them. Germline V CDR1 and CDR2: SNHLY, FYNNEI. The CDR3 extends over 16 amino acids. The CDR3 bases are TGTGCCAGCAGTGAAGGTCGACTCCAGAGCACAGATACGCAGTATTTT. Protein product: CASSEGRLQSTDTQYF.

The chain employs TRBV6-1 and TRBJ2-5; a possible D gene is TRBD1 (7 bases). This CDR3 has 15 amino acids. CDR1 and CDR2 (germline): MNHNS, SASEGT. The V gene lost 5 bases and the J gene lost 3 bases, with 16 bases spanning the gap. The CDR3 region is CASSTAGGGEETQYF. CDR3 DNA: TGTGCCAGCAGTACCGCCGGAGGGGGCGAAGAGACCCAGTACTTC.

V is TRBV7-9 and J is TRBJ2-7; 8 nucleotides align to TRBD1. CDR1 is SEHNR and CDR2 is FQNEAQ in the germline V gene (reference sequence). The CDR3 loop spans 14 amino acids. The junction had 6 bases not matched to a gene; V was cut back by 3 bases and J by 5 bases. CDR3: CASSFDRGRDEQYF. CDR3 sequence (DNA): TGTGCCAGCAGCTTTGACAGGGGTCGCGACGAGCAGTACTTC.